This T cell receptor beta chain comes out of a study of CD8 T cells in Susac syndrome. The RNA input was about 0.5 to 1 ug, and it was reverse transcribed with random hexamers. TCRdb re-analysed the immunoSEQ multiplex PCR reads in MiXCR, keeping a single row per CDR3 protein. The repertoire holds 250,000 or so distinct CDR3 sequences, with just under 95% as singletons. This CDR3 region has 13 residues. Deletions cut 5 bases from V and 4 bases from J, with 11 bases between. Germline CDR1 and CDR2: MNHEY and SVGAGI. Sequencing input: CD4+ T cells from PBMCs. The chain joins TRBV6-5 to TRBJ1-2, with D maybe TRBD1 (5 bases). This receptor was taken from a human donor with multiple sclerosis. CDR3 sequence (DNA): TGTGCCAGCAGTCGCGGGACCAGCTATGGCTACACCTTC. Protein product: CASSRGTSYGYTF.